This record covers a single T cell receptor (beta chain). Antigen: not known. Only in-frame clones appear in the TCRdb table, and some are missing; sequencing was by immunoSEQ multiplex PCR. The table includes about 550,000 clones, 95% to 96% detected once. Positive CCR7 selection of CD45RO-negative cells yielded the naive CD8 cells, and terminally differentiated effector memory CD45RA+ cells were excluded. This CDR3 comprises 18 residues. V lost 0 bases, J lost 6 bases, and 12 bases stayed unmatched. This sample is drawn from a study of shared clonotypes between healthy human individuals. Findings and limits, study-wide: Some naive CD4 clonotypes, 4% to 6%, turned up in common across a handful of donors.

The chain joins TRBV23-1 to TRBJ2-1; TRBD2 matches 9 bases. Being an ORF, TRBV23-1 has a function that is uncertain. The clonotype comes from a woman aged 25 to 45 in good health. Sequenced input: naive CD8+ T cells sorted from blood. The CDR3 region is CASSQSCSGSHRVNEQFF. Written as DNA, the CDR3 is TGCGCCAGCAGTCAATCCTGTAGCGGGAGTCATAGGGTCAATGAGCAGTTCTTC.